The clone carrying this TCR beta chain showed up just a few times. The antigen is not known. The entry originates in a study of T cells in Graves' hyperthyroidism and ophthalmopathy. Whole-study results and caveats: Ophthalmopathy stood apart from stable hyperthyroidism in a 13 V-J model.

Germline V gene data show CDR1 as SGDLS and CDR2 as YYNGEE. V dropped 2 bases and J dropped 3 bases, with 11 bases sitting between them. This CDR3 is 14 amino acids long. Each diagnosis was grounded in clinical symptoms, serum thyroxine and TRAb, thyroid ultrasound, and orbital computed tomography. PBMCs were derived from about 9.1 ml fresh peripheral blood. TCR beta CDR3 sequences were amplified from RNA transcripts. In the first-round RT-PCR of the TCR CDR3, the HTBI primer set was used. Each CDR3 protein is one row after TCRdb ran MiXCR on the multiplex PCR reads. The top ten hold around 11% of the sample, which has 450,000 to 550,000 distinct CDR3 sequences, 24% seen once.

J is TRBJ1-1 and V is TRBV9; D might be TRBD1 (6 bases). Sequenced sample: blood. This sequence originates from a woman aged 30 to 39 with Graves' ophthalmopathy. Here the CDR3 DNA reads TGTGCCAGCAGCGTCAGGGGCTACGACACTGAAGCTTTCTTT. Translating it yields CASSVRGYDTEAFF.